A single sample is the source of the 28 T cell receptor beta chains below, sequenced in a study of graft-versus-host responses after intestinal transplantation. Method: immunoSEQ multiplex PCR; TCRdb's copy keeps in-frame clones and lacks some. The repertoire holds approximately 97,000 clones, with roughly 91% as singletons. Which antigens these TCRs recognize remains unknown. Sequences were derived from unstimulated CD4+ T cells sorted from spleen or lymph node cells, sampled before transplant. The receptor source for this set is a human donor who was the organ donor for an intestinal transplant.

V and J are TRBV5-4 and TRBJ1-2; TRBD1 is a possible D gene (6 bases). Germline V gene lookup returns CDR1 SGHNT and CDR2 YYREEE (reference sequence). Trimming took off 0 bases at V and 7 bases at J, with 10 bases between the two ends. The CDR3 length is 13 residues. In DNA, the CDR3 is TGTGCCAGCAGCTTGGACAGGGTGGGTGGCTACACCTTC. Its translation: CASSLDRVGGYTF.

The chain employs TRBV9 and TRBJ1-5; D uncertain. This CDR3 has 15 amino acids. V was trimmed by 0 bases and J by 4 bases, leaving 11 bases between them. Germline CDR1 and CDR2: SGDLS and YYNGEE. CDR3 nucleotide sequence: TGTGCCAGCAGCGTAGATGGCTCCCTGAATCAGCCCCAGCATTTT. This encodes CASSVDGSLNQPQHF.

The rearrangement uses TRBV4-1 and TRBJ1-1; maybe TRBD1 (6 bases). V lost 0 bases and J 1 base, leaving 12 bases between the germline ends. The CDR3 totals 16 residues. CDR1 is MGHRA, CDR2 YSYEKL, per germline. The CDR3 is CASSQEKVGGNTEAFF. The CDR3 bases are TGCGCCAGCAGCCAAGAGAAGGTAGGGGGGAACACTGAAGCTTTCTTT.

This clone has only a few counts. The chain uses TRBV4-1 and TRBJ1-1; no definite D call. Germline assignment: CDR1 MGHRA and CDR2 YSYEKL. This CDR3 region has 15 residues. V was cut by 0 bases and J by 4 bases, with 12 bases left in between. The CDR3 sequence: CASSQEVAGSTEAFF. In nucleotides, the CDR3 is TGCGCCAGCAGCCAAGAAGTCGCTGGTAGCACTGAAGCTTTCTTT.

V usage is TRBV19 and J usage is TRBJ1-2; 9 nucleotides match TRBD1. This CDR3 is 17 amino acids long. Unmatched junction bases numbered 12, after V lost 3 bases and J lost 4 bases. Germline CDR1 is LNHDA and CDR2 is SQIVND (reference sequence). Here the CDR3 DNA reads TGTGCCAGTAGTATCGGCGGGGCGACAGGGGGTGCCTATGGCTACACCTTC. This codes for CASSIGGATGGAYGYTF.

The chain joins TRBV11-2 to TRBJ1-2; the match to TRBD1 covers 9 bases. There are 17 residues in the CDR3. Germline V gene lookup returns CDR1 SGHAT and CDR2 FQNNGV. With V trimmed by 5 bases and J by 3 bases, 13 bases remained unmatched. The CDR3 loop reads CASSTTGGAGSYYGYTF. CDR3 nucleotides: TGTGCCAGCAGCACCACAGGGGGCGCCGGTTCTTACTATGGCTACACCTTC. Complete variable domain (other parts from reference TRBV11-2 and TRBJ1-2): EAGVAQSPRYKIIEKRQSVAFWCNPISGHATLYWYQQILGQGPKLLIQFQNNGVVDDSQLPKDRFSAERLKGVDSTLKIQPAKLEDSAVYLCASSTTGGAGSYYGYTFGSGTRLTVV.

The chain recombines TRBV27 with TRBJ1-6; 7 positions agree with TRBD1. CDR3 length equals 17 residues. After removal of 7 bases from V and 4 bases from J, the junction contained 13 bases not matched to a gene. Germline V gives CDR1 MNHEY, CDR2 SMNVEV (reference sequence). The CDR3 DNA follows: TGTGCCAGCACCTTAGCCGGGACAGAGAGATATAATTCACCCCTCCACTTT. Its translation is CASTLAGTERYNSPLHF.

The chain is built from TRBV5-6 and TRBJ1-6, with TRBD1 matching over 9 bases. Germline assignment: CDR1 SGHDT and CDR2 YYEEEE. The junction had 4 bases not matched to a gene; V was cut back by 0 bases and J by 3 bases. The CDR3 spans 17 residues. CDR3 residues: CASSLADRGVYNSPLHF. The CDR3 DNA is TGTGCCAGCAGCTTGGCCGACAGGGGGGTCTATAATTCACCCCTCCACTTT.

This chain joins TRBV4-1 and TRBJ2-1; TRBD2 matches 11 bases. V shed 0 bases, J shed 0 bases, and the junction held 1 base outside the gene matches. The CDR3 has 17 amino acids. CDR1 MGHRA and CDR2 YSYEKL come from the germline V gene. The CDR3 here is CASSQELAGVSYNEQFF. The CDR3 DNA reads TGCGCCAGCAGCCAAGAACTAGCGGGAGTCTCCTACAATGAGCAGTTCTTC.

The J gene is TRBJ1-1, the V gene TRBV6-5; 8 bases line up with TRBD1. J gave up 11 bases and V 5 bases, and 7 bases lay outside the gene matches. The germline CDR1 and CDR2 sequences are MNHEY and SVGAGI. The CDR3 loop spans 12 amino acids. The CDR3 is CASSRQGLGAFF. CDR3 sequence (DNA): TGTGCCAGCAGTAGACAGGGGCTGGGGGCTTTCTTT.

CDR3 sequence: CASSLGGLEGRKYF. For the CDR3, the DNA is TGTGCCAGCAGTTTAGGAGGCTTGGAGGGGAGAAAGTACTTC. The chain recombines TRBV28 with TRBJ2-7; D might be TRBD2 (6 bases). Trimming removed 2 bases at V and 11 bases at J, with 19 bases between. The CDR3 length is 14 residues. Germline V lookup: CDR1 MDHEN, CDR2 SYDVKM. Full variable domain (remainder filled in from reference TRBV28 and TRBJ2-7): DVKVTQSSRYLVKRTGEKVFLECVQDMDHENMFWYRQDPGLGLRLIYFSYDVKMKEKGDIPEGYSVSREKKERFSLILESASTNQTSMYLCASSLGGLEGRKYFGPGTRLTVT.

This clone was observed a single time. The genes are TRBV30 and TRBJ2-7, with 7 nucleotides matching TRBD1. Germline V CDR1 and CDR2: GTSNPN, SVGIG (reference sequence). V lost 2 bases and J lost 3; bases outside the gene matches: 1. The CDR3 has 12 residues. For the CDR3, the DNA is TGTGCCTGGAGTAGACAGGGCTACGAGCAGTACTTC. Translation: CAWSRQGYEQYF.

V gene TRBV19 combines with J gene TRBJ1-6; 8 bases are shared with TRBD1. V trimming: 7 bases; J trimming: 7 bases; junction bases outside the gene matches: 3. Germline CDR1 is LNHDA and CDR2 is SQIVND (reference sequence). This CDR3 spans 13 amino acids. In nucleotides, the CDR3 is TGTGCCAGTACTACAGGGGGGAATTCACCCCTCCACTTT. This translates into CASTTGGNSPLHF.

V usage is TRBV27 and J usage is TRBJ1-1; TRBD1 agrees at 8 bases. The CDR3 extends over 15 amino acids. V dropped 5 bases and J dropped 1; count of bases not matched to a gene: 6. Germline assignment: CDR1 MNHEY and CDR2 SMNVEV (reference sequence). The CDR3 here is CASSRKTGANTEAFF. The DNA of the CDR3 is TGTGCCAGCAGTCGAAAGACAGGGGCGAACACTGAAGCTTTCTTT.

This chain links TRBV7-3 with TRBJ2-1; D ambiguous. V dropped 5 bases and J dropped 8 bases, with 13 bases sitting between them. This CDR3 comprises 13 residues. The V gene's germline CDR1 is SGHTA and CDR2 FQGTGA. Here the CDR3 reads CASSPSSFYEQFF. In DNA, the CDR3 is TGTGCCAGCAGCCCTAGTAGTTTCTATGAGCAGTTCTTC.

V gene TRBV18 combines with J gene TRBJ1-2, with D maybe TRBD1 (5 bases). Germline loops: CDR1 KGHSH, CDR2 LQKENI. Trimming removed 1 base from V and 8 bases from J, with 23 bases in between. This CDR3 is 17 amino acids long. The CDR3 spells CASSPRSAGQRFTGYTF. The DNA for the CDR3 is TGTGCCAGCTCACCACGGTCGGCGGGGCAAAGATTTACGGGCTACACCTTC.

This clone came up once. This chain connects TRBV30 to TRBJ2-7; 7 nucleotides match TRBD1. The ends lost 4 bases at V and 5 bases at J; junction bases unmatched: 5. There are 12 residues in the CDR3. Germline values: CDR1 GTSNPN, CDR2 SVGIG (reference sequence). CDR3 amino acids: CAWKGTADEQYF. The CDR3 nucleotides read TGTGCCTGGAAAGGGACAGCTGACGAGCAGTACTTC.

The genes are TRBV15 and TRBJ2-7; maybe TRBD1 (7 bases). Trimming left V 0 bases short and J 12 bases short, with 15 bases between. The CDR3 is 13 amino acids. Germline V gene lookup returns CDR1 LNHNV and CDR2 YYDKDF (reference sequence). Here the CDR3 reads CATSREGGTARYF. CDR3 bases: TGTGCCACCAGCAGAGAAGGGGGGACAGCTCGGTACTTC.

The V gene is TRBV30, the J gene TRBJ2-7, with 7 bases fitting TRBD2. The CDR3 loop spans 16 amino acids. Looked up from germline, CDR1 is GTSNPN and CDR2 is SVGIG (reference sequence). J gave up 2 bases and V 0 bases, and 10 bases lay outside the gene matches. CDR3 bases: TGTGCCTGGAGTGTACAAATGGGCCGGGGGGCCTACGAGCAGTACTTC. This codes for CAWSVQMGRGAYEQYF.

The chain has TRBV7-2 and TRBJ2-3, with D possibly matching TRBD2 (6 bases). Trimming removed 3 bases from V and 0 bases from J, with 10 bases in between. Germline V gene data show CDR1 as SGHTA and CDR2 as FQGNSA. The CDR3 spans 15 residues. The CDR3 spells CASSFSGLSTDTQYF. The CDR3 DNA reads as TGTGCCAGCAGCTTTAGCGGCCTAAGCACAGATACGCAGTATTTT.

The rearrangement joins TRBV9 to TRBJ2-3, with 7 positions matching TRBD2. In germline, CDR1 is SGDLS, CDR2 YYNGEE. Trimming at V came to 2 bases and at J to 6 bases, leaving 3 bases not matched to a gene. The CDR3 is 13 residues long. The CDR3 here is CASSVQAGDTQYF. The CDR3 DNA sequence: TGTGCCAGCAGCGTCCAAGCGGGGGATACGCAGTATTTT.

CDR3 nucleotides: TGCAGCGTTTGGAGTAGCAAGACCCAGTACTTC. It is translated as CSVWSSKTQYF. This rearrangement joins TRBV29-1 to TRBJ2-5, with no clear D. Germline V CDR1 and CDR2: SQVTM, ANQGSEA. This CDR3 is built from 11 residues. The ends were cut back, 5 bases at V and 6 bases at J, with 10 bases in the middle.

CDR3 protein: CASSPGQGVYNSPLHF. As DNA, the CDR3 is TGTGCCAGCAGCCCCGGACAGGGGGTGTATAATTCACCCCTCCACTTT. The chain combines TRBV5-5 with TRBJ1-6; 10 nucleotides agree with TRBD1. Germline V gene lookup returns CDR1 SGHKS and CDR2 YYEKEE (reference sequence). Trimming cost V 4 bases and J 4 bases; bases outside gene matches: 5. The CDR3 totals 16 residues. Full variable domain (remainder filled in from reference TRBV5-5 and TRBJ1-6): DAGVTQSPTHLIKTRGQQVTLRCSPISGHKSVSWYQQVLGQGPQFIFQYYEKEERGRGNFPDRFSARQFPNYSSELNVNALLLGDSALYLCASSPGQGVYNSPLHFGNGTRLTVT.

The chain combines TRBV7-2 with TRBJ2-3; 8 bases match TRBD2. Looked up from germline, CDR1 is SGHTA and CDR2 is FQGNSA. J was trimmed by 2 bases and V by 0 bases; bases with no gene match: 10. This CDR3 is built from 18 residues. CDR3 loop: CASSLALRAGGNTDTQYF. The DNA for the CDR3 is TGTGCCAGCAGCTTAGCGCTAAGGGCGGGGGGTAACACAGATACGCAGTATTTT.

This clone was observed a single time. The rearrangement links TRBV5-1 to TRBJ2-2, with a possible D match to TRBD1 (6 bases). V lost 3 bases to trimming and J lost 2 bases, with 11 bases between them. The CDR3 runs 15 residues. Germline loops: CDR1 SGHRS, CDR2 YFSETQ. The CDR3 region is CASSSGQLNTGELFF. DNA for the CDR3: TGCGCCAGCAGCTCGGGACAACTAAACACCGGGGAGCTGTTTTTT.

The chain has TRBV2 and TRBJ1-1; 9 positions agree with TRBD1. Germline V CDR1 and CDR2: SNHLY, FYNNEI. The CDR3 spans 14 residues. The J segment lost 4 bases and the V segment lost 6 bases, leaving 6 bases of the junction unmatched. CDR3 sequence (DNA): TGTGCCAGCAGGGAAACAGGGGGCGTCACTGAAGCTTTCTTT. Translation: CASRETGGVTEAFF. Full variable domain (missing parts from reference TRBV2 and TRBJ1-1): EPEVTQTPSHQVTQMGQEVILRCVPISNHLYFYWYRQILGQKVEFLVSFYNNEISEKSEIFDDQFSVERPDGSNFTLKIRSTKLEDSAMYFCASRETGGVTEAFFGQGTRLTVV.

The J gene is TRBJ2-2, the V gene TRBV7-3; tentatively, D is TRBD1 (6 bases). The germline V gene encodes CDR1 SGHTA and CDR2 FQGTGA. V was cut by 4 bases and J by 6 bases, with 6 bases left in between. The CDR3 loop spans 12 amino acids. The CDR3 region is CASSYRAGELFF. In nucleotides, the CDR3 is TGTGCCAGCAGCTACAGGGCCGGGGAGCTGTTTTTT.

This chain uses TRBV10-3 with TRBJ1-2, with a tentative D call TRBD1 (6 bases). The germline V gene encodes CDR1 ENHRY and CDR2 SYGVKD. V shed 11 bases and J shed 5 bases, with 15 bases lying between them. This CDR3 is built from 12 residues. DNA for the CDR3: TGTGCCGCGACTCCAGGGGTATATGGCTACACCTTC. Amino acid sequence: CAATPGVYGYTF.